This T cell receptor (beta chain) was captured by sequencing in a study of T cells after yellow fever vaccination. Study-wide results and caveats: Abundant clonotypes from the bulk population could contaminate FACS-sorted repertoires. Clonotypes found in both CD4 and CD8 compartments made up a small share.

Using its own MiXCR run on the 5' RACE reads, TCRdb lists one record per CDR3 protein. Among 200,000 to 300,000 distinct CDR3 sequences listed, roughly 13% were seen once. Turning to this clonotype: Its antigen is not identified. A much bigger clone sits one base away, suggesting this may be a read error.

CDR1 and CDR2 (germline): SGHRS, YFSETQ. V dropped 4 bases and J dropped 2; count of bases not matched to a gene: 9. CDR3 size: 15 residues. The sequencing here drew on CD4+ T cells sorted from PBMCs, taken 45 days after the yellow fever booster vaccination. The source of this sequence is a man younger than 45 who received the YFV17D yellow fever vaccine. This chain joins TRBV5-1 and TRBJ2-7, with 7 nucleotides matching TRBD1. CDR3 residues: CASSMAGTVTYEQYF. CDR3 bases: TGCGCCAGCAGCATGGCCGGGACAGTAACCTACGAGCAGTACTTC.